A single sample is the source of the 2 T cell receptor beta chains below, sequenced in a study of T cell repertoires in cytomegalovirus infection. Each CDR3 protein is one row after TCRdb ran MiXCR on the reads. The data contain 75,000 to 100,000 distinct CDR3 sequences, 40% to 50% of them singletons. No antigen is known for these receptors. The sequencing used CD8+ T cells from cultured PBMCs, collected from culture after CMV antigen stimulation. The receptors here all came from a human donor in good health (CMV status not recorded). Some clones in this sample may be carry-over from other donors' samples.

The chain combines TRBV12-3 or TRBV12-4 with TRBJ1-4; D remains unclear. CDR3 length: 14 residues. The V end lost 6 bases, the J end lost 6 bases, and 14 bases lay between the germline ends. CDR3 nucleotides: TGTGCCAGCAGCCCCCGTAGACTAGATGAAAAACTGTTTTTT. This encodes CASSPRRLDEKLFF.

CDR3 loop: CASSIRGGFNINTEAFF. The CDR3 nucleotides read TGTGCCAGCAGTATCCGAGGAGGATTCAATATTAACACTGAAGCTTTCTTT. The chain uses TRBV28 and TRBJ1-1; D not resolved. The CDR3 totals 17 residues. Germline V gene sequence: CDR1 MDHEN, CDR2 SYDVKM. V was clipped by 5 bases and J by 2 bases, with 21 bases between them.